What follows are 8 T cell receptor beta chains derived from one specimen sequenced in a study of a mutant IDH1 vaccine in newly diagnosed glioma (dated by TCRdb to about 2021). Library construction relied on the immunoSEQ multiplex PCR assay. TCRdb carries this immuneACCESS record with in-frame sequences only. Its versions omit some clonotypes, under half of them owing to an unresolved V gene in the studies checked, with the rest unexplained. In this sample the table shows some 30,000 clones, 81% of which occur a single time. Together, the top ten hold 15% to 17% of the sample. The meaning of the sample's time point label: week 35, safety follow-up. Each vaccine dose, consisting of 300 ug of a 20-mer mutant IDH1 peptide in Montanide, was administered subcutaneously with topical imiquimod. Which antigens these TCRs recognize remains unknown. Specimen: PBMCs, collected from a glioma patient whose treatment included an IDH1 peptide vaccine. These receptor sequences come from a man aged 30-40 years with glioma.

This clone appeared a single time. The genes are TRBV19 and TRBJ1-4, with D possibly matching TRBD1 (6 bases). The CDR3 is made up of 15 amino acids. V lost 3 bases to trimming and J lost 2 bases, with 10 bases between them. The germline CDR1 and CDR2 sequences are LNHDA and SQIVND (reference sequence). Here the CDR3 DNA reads TGTGCCAGTAGTATTGACAGGTCTACTAATGAAAAACTGTTTTTT. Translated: CASSIDRSTNEKLFF.

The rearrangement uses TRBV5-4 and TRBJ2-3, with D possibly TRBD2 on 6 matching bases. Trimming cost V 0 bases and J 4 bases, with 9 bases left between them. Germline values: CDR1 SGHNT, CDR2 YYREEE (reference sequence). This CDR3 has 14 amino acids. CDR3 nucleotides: TGTGCCAGCAGCTTGGGACTAGTCCCAGATACGCAGTATTTT. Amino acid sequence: CASSLGLVPDTQYF.

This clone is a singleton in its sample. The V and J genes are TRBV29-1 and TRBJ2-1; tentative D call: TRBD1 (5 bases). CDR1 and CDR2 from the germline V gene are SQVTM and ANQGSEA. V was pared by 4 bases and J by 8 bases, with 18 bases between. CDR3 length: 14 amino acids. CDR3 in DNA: TGCAGCGTTGCGATCAGGGCCGGGTCGGATGAGCAGTTCTTC. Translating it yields CSVAIRAGSDEQFF.

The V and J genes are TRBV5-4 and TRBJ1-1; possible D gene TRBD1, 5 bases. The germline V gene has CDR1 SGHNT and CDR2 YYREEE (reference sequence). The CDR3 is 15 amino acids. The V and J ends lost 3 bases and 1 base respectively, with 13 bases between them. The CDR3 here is CASSSGRRGNTEAFF. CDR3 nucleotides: TGTGCCAGCAGCTCGGGACGGAGGGGGAACACTGAAGCTTTCTTT. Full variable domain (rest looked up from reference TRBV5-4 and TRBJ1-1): ETGVTQSPTHLIKTRGQQVTLRCSSQSGHNTVSWYQQALGQGPQFIFQYYREEENGRGNFPPRFSGLQFPNYSSELNVNALELDDSALYLCASSSGRRGNTEAFFGQGTRLTVV.

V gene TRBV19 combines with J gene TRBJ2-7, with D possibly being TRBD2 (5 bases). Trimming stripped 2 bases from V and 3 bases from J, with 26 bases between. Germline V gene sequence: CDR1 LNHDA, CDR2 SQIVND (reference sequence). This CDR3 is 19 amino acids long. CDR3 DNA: TGTGCCAGTAGTATACGGGCTCCGACGGGCGGGCGGCGAGACTACGAGCAGTACTTC. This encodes CASSIRAPTGGRRDYEQYF.

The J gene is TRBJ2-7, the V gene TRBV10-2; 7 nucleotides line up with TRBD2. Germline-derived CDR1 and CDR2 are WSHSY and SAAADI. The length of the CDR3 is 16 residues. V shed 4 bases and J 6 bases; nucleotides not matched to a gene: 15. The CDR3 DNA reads TGCGCCAGCAGTGGGGCCTCGATGAGGACTAGATCCGAGCAGTACTTC. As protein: CASSGASMRTRSEQYF.

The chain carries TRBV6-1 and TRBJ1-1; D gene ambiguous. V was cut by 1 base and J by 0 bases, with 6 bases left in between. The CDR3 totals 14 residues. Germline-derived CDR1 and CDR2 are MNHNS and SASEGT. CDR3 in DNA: TGTGCCAGCAGTGAAGATCCCCTGAACACTGAAGCTTTCTTT. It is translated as CASSEDPLNTEAFF.

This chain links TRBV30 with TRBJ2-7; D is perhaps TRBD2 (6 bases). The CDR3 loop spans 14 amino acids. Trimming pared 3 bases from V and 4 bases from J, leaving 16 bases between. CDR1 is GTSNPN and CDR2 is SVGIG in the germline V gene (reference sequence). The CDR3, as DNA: TGTGCCTGGAGCCTGGGGCCAGGGAGGTACGAGCAGTACTTC. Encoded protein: CAWSLGPGRYEQYF.